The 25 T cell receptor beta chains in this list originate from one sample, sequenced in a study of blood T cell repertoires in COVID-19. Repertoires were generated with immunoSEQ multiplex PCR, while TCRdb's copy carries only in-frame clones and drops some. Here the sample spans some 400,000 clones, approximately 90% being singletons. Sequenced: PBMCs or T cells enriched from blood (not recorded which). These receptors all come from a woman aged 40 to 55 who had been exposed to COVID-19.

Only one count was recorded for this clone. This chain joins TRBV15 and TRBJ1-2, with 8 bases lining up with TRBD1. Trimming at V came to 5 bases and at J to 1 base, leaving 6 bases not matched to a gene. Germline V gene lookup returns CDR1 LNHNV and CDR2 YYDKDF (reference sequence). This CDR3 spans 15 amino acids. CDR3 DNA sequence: TGTGCCACCAGCTATGACAGGGGACATAACTATGGCTACACCTTC. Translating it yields CATSYDRGHNYGYTF.

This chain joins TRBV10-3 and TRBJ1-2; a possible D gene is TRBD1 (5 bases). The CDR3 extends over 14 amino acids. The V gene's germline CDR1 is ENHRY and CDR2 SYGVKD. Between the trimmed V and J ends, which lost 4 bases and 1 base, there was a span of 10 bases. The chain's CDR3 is CAISGSGFNYGYTF. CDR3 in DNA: TGTGCCATCAGTGGTTCAGGGTTTAACTATGGCTACACCTTC.

CDR3 DNA: TGTGCCAGTAGTATGGGGGGCCCGACTAGCGGGGGCGATACGCAGTATTTT. Its translation is CASSMGGPTSGGDTQYF. J is TRBJ2-3 and V is TRBV19, with 12 bases lining up with TRBD2. CDR3 length: 17 residues. In germline, CDR1 is LNHDA, CDR2 SQIVND (reference sequence). The junction had 10 bases not matched to a gene; V was cut back by 3 bases and J by 6 bases.

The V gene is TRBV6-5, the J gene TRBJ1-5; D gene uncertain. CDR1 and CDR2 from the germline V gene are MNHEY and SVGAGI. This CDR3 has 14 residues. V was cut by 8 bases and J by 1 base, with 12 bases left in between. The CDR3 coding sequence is TGTGCCAGCCTCTTCCACGGGAGCAATCAGCCCCAGCATTTT. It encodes CASLFHGSNQPQHF.

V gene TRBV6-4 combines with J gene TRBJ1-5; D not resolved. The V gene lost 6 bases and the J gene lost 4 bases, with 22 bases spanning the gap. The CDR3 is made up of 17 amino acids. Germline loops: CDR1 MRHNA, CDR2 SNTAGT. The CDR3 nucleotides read TGTGCCAGCAGCCCTCCCCGCGCGGACTTGGGGAATCAGCCCCAGCATTTT. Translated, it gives CASSPPRADLGNQPQHF.

In DNA form, the CDR3 reads TGTGCCAGCAGCTTAAGGGCAGGGATGGTCAATGAGCAGTTCTTC. It translates to CASSLRAGMVNEQFF. The V gene is TRBV7-9, the J gene TRBJ2-1; the D gene is possibly TRBD1 (5 bases). This CDR3 comprises 15 residues. Trimming removed 2 bases at V and 6 bases at J, with 14 bases between. Germline CDR1 SEHNR, CDR2 FQNEAQ (reference sequence). The variable domain in full, with the rest retrieved from reference TRBV7-9 and TRBJ2-1, is DTGVSQNPRHKITKRGQNVTFRCDPISEHNRLYWYRQTLGQGPEFLTYFQNEAQLEKSRLLSDRFSAERPKGSFSTLEIQRTEQGDSAMYLCASSLRAGMVNEQFFGPGTRLTVL.

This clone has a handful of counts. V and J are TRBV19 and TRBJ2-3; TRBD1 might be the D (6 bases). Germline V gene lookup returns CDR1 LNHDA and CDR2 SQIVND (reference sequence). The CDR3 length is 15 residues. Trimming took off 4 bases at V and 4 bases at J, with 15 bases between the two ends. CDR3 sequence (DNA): TGTGCCAGTAGTAGAAAACTACCAGGGGCAGATACGCAGTATTTT. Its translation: CASSRKLPGADTQYF.

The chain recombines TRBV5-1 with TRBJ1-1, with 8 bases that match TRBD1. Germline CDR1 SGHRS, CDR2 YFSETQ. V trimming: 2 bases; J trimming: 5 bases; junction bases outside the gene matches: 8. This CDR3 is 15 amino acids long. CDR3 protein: CASSLFGQGGTEAFF. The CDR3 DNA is TGCGCCAGCAGCTTATTTGGACAGGGAGGAACTGAAGCTTTCTTT. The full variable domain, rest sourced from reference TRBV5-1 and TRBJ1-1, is KAGVTQTPRYLIKTRGQQVTLSCSPISGHRSVSWYQQTPGQGLQFLFEYFSETQRNKGNFPGRFSGRQFSNSRSEMNVSTLELGDSALYLCASSLFGQGGTEAFFGQGTRLTVV.

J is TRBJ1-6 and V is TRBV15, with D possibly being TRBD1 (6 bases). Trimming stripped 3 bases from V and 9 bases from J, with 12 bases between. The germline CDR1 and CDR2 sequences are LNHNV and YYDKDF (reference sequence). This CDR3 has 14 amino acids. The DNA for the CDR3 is TGTGCCACCAGCAGGGCAGGGGACGGTTCACCCCTCCACTTT. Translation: CATSRAGDGSPLHF.

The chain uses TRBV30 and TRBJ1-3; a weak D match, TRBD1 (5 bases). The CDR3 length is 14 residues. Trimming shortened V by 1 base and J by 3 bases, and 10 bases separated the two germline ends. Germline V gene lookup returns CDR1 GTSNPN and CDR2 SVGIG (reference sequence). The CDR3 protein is CAWSERGSGNTIYF. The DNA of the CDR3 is TGTGCCTGGAGTGAAAGGGGCAGTGGAAACACCATATATTTT.

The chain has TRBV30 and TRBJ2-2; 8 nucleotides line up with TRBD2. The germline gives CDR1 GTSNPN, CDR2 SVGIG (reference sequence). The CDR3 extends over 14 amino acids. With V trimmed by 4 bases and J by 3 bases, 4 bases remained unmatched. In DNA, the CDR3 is TGTGCCTGGAAAATAGCGGGATACACCGGGGAGCTGTTTTTT. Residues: CAWKIAGYTGELFF.

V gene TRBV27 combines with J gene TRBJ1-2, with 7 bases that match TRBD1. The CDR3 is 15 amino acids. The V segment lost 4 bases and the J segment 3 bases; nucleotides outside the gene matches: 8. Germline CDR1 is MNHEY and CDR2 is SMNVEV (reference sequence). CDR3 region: CASSSYLTGDYGYTF. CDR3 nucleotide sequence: TGTGCCAGCAGTTCTTATTTAACAGGGGACTATGGCTACACCTTC.

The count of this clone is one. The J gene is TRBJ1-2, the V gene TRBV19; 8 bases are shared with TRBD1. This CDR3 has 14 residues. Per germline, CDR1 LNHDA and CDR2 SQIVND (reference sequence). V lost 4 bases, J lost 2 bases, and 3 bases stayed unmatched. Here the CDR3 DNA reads TGTGCCAGTAGTAAGACAGGGGCCAACTATGGCTACACCTTC. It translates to CASSKTGANYGYTF.

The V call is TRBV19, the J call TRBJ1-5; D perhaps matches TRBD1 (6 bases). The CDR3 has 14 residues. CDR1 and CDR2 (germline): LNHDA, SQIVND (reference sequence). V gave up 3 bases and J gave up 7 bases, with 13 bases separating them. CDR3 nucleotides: TGTGCCAGTAGTATTGGGGAGGGGGACCAGCCCCAGCATTTT. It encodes CASSIGEGDQPQHF.

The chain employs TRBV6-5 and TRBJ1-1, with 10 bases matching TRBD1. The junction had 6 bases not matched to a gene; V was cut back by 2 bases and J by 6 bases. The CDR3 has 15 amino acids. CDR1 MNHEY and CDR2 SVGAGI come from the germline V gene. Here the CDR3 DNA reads TGTGCCAGCAGTTACAGGGGGACAGGGGCCTCTGAAGCTTTCTTT. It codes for CASSYRGTGASEAFF.

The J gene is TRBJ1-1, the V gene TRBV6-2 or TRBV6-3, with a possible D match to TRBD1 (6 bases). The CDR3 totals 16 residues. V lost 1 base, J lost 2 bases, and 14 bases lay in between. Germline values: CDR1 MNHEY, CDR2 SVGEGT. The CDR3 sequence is CASSYYRAKPNTEAFF. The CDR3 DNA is TGTGCCAGCAGTTACTACAGGGCGAAACCTAACACTGAAGCTTTCTTT.

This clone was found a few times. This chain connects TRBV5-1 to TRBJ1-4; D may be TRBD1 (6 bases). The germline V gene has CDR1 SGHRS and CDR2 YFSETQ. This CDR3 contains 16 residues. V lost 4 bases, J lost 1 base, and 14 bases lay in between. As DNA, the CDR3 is TGCGCCAGCAGCCTGAGGGGGTCCGGAACTAATGAAAAACTGTTTTTT. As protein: CASSLRGSGTNEKLFF.

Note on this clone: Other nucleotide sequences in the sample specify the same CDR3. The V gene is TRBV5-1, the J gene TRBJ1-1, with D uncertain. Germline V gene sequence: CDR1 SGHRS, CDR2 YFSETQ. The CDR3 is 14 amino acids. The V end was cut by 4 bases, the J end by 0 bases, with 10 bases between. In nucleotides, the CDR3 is TGCGCCAGCAGCCTGGGAGTGGTGAACACTGAAGCTTTCTTT. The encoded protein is CASSLGVVNTEAFF. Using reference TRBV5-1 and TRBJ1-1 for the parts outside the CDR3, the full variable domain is KAGVTQTPRYLIKTRGQQVTLSCSPISGHRSVSWYQQTPGQGLQFLFEYFSETQRNKGNFPGRFSGRQFSNSRSEMNVSTLELGDSALYLCASSLGVVNTEAFFGQGTRLTVV.

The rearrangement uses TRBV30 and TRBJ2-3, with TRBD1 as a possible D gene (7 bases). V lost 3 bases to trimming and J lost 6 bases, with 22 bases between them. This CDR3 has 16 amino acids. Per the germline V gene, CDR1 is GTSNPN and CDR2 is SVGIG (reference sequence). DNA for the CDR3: TGTGCCTGGAGAGGTGAACAGGGGAGGCTCTTGGATACGCAGTATTTT. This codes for CAWRGEQGRLLDTQYF.

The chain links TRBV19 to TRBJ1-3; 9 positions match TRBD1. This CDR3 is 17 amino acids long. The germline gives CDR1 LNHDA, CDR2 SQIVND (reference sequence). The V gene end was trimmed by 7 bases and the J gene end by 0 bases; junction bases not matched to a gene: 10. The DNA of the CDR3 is TGTGCCAGTATCCCGAACAGGGGGCTTTTCTCTGGAAACACCATATATTTT. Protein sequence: CASIPNRGLFSGNTIYF.

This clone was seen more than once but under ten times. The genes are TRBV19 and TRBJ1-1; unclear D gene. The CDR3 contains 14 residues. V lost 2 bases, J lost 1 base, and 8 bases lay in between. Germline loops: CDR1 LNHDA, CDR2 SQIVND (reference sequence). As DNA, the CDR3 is TGTGCCAGTAGTATATGGGGAGGGAACACTGAAGCTTTCTTT. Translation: CASSIWGGNTEAFF.

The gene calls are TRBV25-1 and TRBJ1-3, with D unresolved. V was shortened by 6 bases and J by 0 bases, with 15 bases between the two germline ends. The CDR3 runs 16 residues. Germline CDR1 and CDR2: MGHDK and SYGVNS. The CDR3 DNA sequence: TGTGCCAGCAGGGACCCTGGAGGGCTCTCTGGAAACACCATATATTTT. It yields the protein CASRDPGGLSGNTIYF. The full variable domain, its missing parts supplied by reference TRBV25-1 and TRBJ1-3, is EADIYQTPRYLVIGTGKKITLECSQTMGHDKMYWYQQDPGMELHLIHYSYGVNSTEKGDLSSESTVSRIRTEHFPLTLESARPSHTSQYLCASRDPGGLSGNTIYFGEGSWLTVV.

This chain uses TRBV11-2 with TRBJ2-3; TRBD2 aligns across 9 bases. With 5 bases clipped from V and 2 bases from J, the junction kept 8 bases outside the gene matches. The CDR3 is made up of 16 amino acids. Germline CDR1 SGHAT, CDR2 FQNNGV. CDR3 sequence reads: CASSPPQRGVTDTQYF. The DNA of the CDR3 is TGTGCCAGCAGCCCCCCCCAGCGGGGGGTCACAGATACGCAGTATTTT.

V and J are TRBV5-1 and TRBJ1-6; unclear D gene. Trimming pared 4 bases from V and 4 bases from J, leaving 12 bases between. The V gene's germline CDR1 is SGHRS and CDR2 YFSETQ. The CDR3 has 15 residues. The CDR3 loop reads CASSPGRGYNSPLHF. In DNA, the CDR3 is TGCGCCAGCAGCCCCGGACGAGGGTATAATTCACCCCTCCACTTT.

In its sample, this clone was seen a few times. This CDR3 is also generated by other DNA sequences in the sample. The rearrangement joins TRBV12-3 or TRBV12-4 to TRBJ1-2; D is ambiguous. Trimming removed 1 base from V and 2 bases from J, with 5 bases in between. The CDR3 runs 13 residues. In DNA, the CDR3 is TGTGCCAGCAGTTTAGGCAGAAACTATGGCTACACCTTC. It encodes CASSLGRNYGYTF.